The 12 T cell receptor beta chains below come from one sample, sequenced in a study of shared clonotypes between healthy human individuals. Generated by immunoSEQ multiplex PCR, the TCRdb table keeps only in-frame clones and is missing some. The sample includes about 2.3 million clones, 85% to 95% of them seen just once. Source material: naive CD4+ T cells from PBMCs. The subset is: CD45RA+ positively selected. Source of these receptors: a man between 18 and 29 years old in good health. Some clones in this sample may be carry-over from other donors' samples.

This sequence joins TRBV2 and TRBJ1-5; D remains ambiguous. V lost 5 bases and J lost 7, with 9 bases in between. The germline V gene has CDR1 SNHLY and CDR2 FYNNEI. The CDR3 loop spans 12 amino acids. CDR3 in DNA: TGTGCCAGCAGTCTCGAGAAACAGCCCCAGCATTTT. Protein product: CASSLEKQPQHF. Combining the CDR3 with reference TRBV2 and TRBJ1-5 gives the whole variable domain EPEVTQTPSHQVTQMGQEVILRCVPISNHLYFYWYRQILGQKVEFLVSFYNNEISEKSEIFDDQFSVERPDGSNFTLKIRSTKLEDSAMYFCASSLEKQPQHFGDGTRLSIL.

The V gene is TRBV5-1, the J gene TRBJ2-3; D might be TRBD1 (6 bases). V lost 3 bases and J lost 1, with 15 bases in between. The CDR3 consists of 16 residues. CDR1 and CDR2 (germline): SGHRS, YFSETQ. The CDR3 nucleotides are TGCGCCAGCAGCTGGGGGCCCGTTTACGGCACAGATACGCAGTATTTT. Translated: CASSWGPVYGTDTQYF. The full variable domain, in which reference TRBV5-1 and TRBJ2-3 provide the parts outside the CDR3, is KAGVTQTPRYLIKTRGQQVTLSCSPISGHRSVSWYQQTPGQGLQFLFEYFSETQRNKGNFPGRFSGRQFSNSRSEMNVSTLELGDSALYLCASSWGPVYGTDTQYFGPGTRLTVL.

J is TRBJ1-4 and V is TRBV7-2, with D uncertain. The V and J ends lost 3 bases and 5 bases respectively, with 16 bases between them. The V gene's germline CDR1 is SGHTA and CDR2 FQGNSA. The CDR3 contains 16 residues. CDR3 protein: CASSFPDREPNEKLFF. Written as DNA, the CDR3 is TGTGCCAGCAGCTTCCCGGACCGAGAGCCGAATGAAAAACTGTTTTTT. The variable domain in full, with the rest retrieved from reference TRBV7-2 and TRBJ1-4, is GAGVSQSPSNKVTEKGKDVELRCDPISGHTALYWYRQSLGQGLEFLIYFQGNSAPDKSGLPSDRFSAERTGGSVSTLTIQRTQQEDSAVYLCASSFPDREPNEKLFFGSGTQLSVL.

The genes are TRBV28 and TRBJ1-2; D gene unclear. Germline lookup yields CDR1 MDHEN and CDR2 SYDVKM. V was trimmed by 2 bases and J by 8 bases, leaving 15 bases between them. The CDR3 runs 14 residues. The CDR3 sequence is CASSLLTLQVGYTF. DNA of the CDR3: TGTGCCAGCAGTTTACTTACGCTTCAGGTGGGCTACACCTTC.

The chain joins TRBV19 to TRBJ2-5; no firm D call. The V end was cut by 6 bases, the J end by 7 bases, with 18 bases between. Germline CDR1 and CDR2: LNHDA and SQIVND (reference sequence). There are 14 residues in the CDR3. CDR3 sequence: CASSPLRALGTQYF. In DNA form, the CDR3 reads TGTGCCAGTAGCCCCCTGAGAGCGCTGGGGACCCAGTACTTC.

The chain recombines TRBV6-5 with TRBJ1-1; maybe TRBD1 (5 bases). Trimming stripped 6 bases from V and 1 base from J, with 15 bases between. This CDR3 contains 15 residues. Germline lookup yields CDR1 MNHEY and CDR2 SVGAGI. The DNA for the CDR3 is TGTGCCAGCAGGAAGAGGATCGGACAGAACACTGAAGCTTTCTTT. Residues: CASRKRIGQNTEAFF.

This chain joins TRBV13 and TRBJ2-7, with TRBD2 identical over 12 bases. The V segment lost 5 bases and the J segment 4 bases; nucleotides outside the gene matches: 6. There are 15 residues in the CDR3. The germline V gene has CDR1 PRHDT and CDR2 FYEKMQ (reference sequence). CDR3: CASSPRTSGIYEQYF. CDR3 DNA: TGTGCCAGCAGCCCGCGGACTAGCGGGATATACGAGCAGTACTTC.

CDR3 sequence: CASRATGRYSNQPQHF. DNA of the CDR3: TGCGCCAGCAGAGCAACCGGGAGATATAGCAATCAGCCCCAGCATTTT. The J gene is TRBJ1-5, the V gene TRBV23-1; D is uncertain. TRBV23-1 is filed as an ORF, its function uncertain. The CDR3 consists of 16 residues. The germline V and J ends were trimmed by 6 bases and 0 bases, with 15 bases remaining between them.

This chain uses TRBV28 with TRBJ2-7; D unclear. This CDR3 spans 15 amino acids. The germline gives CDR1 MDHEN, CDR2 SYDVKM. Trimming stripped 5 bases from V and 7 bases from J, with 21 bases between. CDR3 DNA: TGTGCCAGCAGTCCTGGTTCTCGTATGGCCCGGGAGCAGTACTTC. This translates into CASSPGSRMAREQYF.

The V gene is TRBV4-1, the J gene TRBJ2-2; D is unresolved. Trimming pared 0 bases from V and 2 bases from J, leaving 10 bases between. Per germline, CDR1 MGHRA and CDR2 YSYEKL. The CDR3 has 16 amino acids. In nucleotides, the CDR3 is TGCGCCAGCAGCCAAGATTTCGCCCCTAACACCGGGGAGCTGTTTTTT. The encoded protein is CASSQDFAPNTGELFF.

This clone was picked up one time. V and J are TRBV5-1 and TRBJ2-5; D not certain. V was trimmed by 3 bases and J by 0 bases, leaving 9 bases between them. Germline CDR1 is SGHRS and CDR2 is YFSETQ. The CDR3 consists of 14 residues. CDR3 amino acids: CASSYVGYQETQYF. Here the CDR3 DNA reads TGCGCCAGCAGCTACGTGGGGTACCAAGAGACCCAGTACTTC.

The chain uses TRBV2 and TRBJ2-7; 11 nucleotides agree with TRBD1. Looked up from germline, CDR1 is SNHLY and CDR2 is FYNNEI. With V trimmed by 6 bases and J by 4 bases, 11 bases remained unmatched. This CDR3 comprises 16 residues. The CDR3 reads CASRPPLRDRGYEQYF. Written as DNA, the CDR3 is TGTGCCAGCAGGCCCCCACTCCGGGACAGGGGGTACGAGCAGTACTTC. The variable domain in full, completed from reference TRBV2 and TRBJ2-7, reads EPEVTQTPSHQVTQMGQEVILRCVPISNHLYFYWYRQILGQKVEFLVSFYNNEISEKSEIFDDQFSVERPDGSNFTLKIRSTKLEDSAMYFCASRPPLRDRGYEQYFGPGTRLTVT.